The 13 T cell receptor beta chains given below trace back to one sample, sequenced in a study of cytomegalovirus exposure and HLA in healthy donors. PCR amplification relied on 60 Vbeta primers (plus 13 Jbeta primers). TCRdb keeps only in-frame clones here, not all; method: immunoSEQ multiplex PCR. The data show 130,000 to 150,000 clones, roughly 65% seen once. Sequenced input: PBMCs. Receptors were obtained from a man in his 60s in good health and CMV-seronegative.

At least ten counts were recorded for this clone. The rearrangement links TRBV10-1 to TRBJ1-4; D gene ambiguous. The V gene's germline CDR1 is WNHNN and CDR2 SYGVQD (reference sequence). This CDR3 spans 15 amino acids. The V gene lost 0 bases and the J gene lost 8 bases, with 13 bases spanning the gap. The DNA for the CDR3 is TGCGCCAGCAGTGAGTCCCCAGGATCGAAGGAAAAACTGTTTTTT. This translates into CASSESPGSKEKLFF.

V usage is TRBV19 and J usage is TRBJ1-1, with 7 bases identical to TRBD1. J gave up 0 bases and V 5 bases, and 3 bases lay outside the gene matches. The germline V gene has CDR1 LNHDA and CDR2 SQIVND (reference sequence). The CDR3 covers 14 residues. This CDR3 is CASSADRLNTEAFF. In DNA, the CDR3 is TGTGCCAGTAGTGCGGACAGGTTGAACACTGAAGCTTTCTTT.

The CDR3 spells CASSYSLAVANEKLFF. DNA for the CDR3: TGTGCCAGCAGTTACTCCTTGGCAGTCGCTAATGAAAAACTGTTTTTT. The J gene is TRBJ1-4, the V gene TRBV6-5; D is unresolved. Trimming stripped 0 bases from V and 3 bases from J, with 11 bases between. Per the germline V gene, CDR1 is MNHEY and CDR2 is SVGAGI. The CDR3 totals 16 residues.

The chain uses TRBV28 and TRBJ1-2; no clear D gene. The V end lost 5 bases, the J end lost 4 bases, and 17 bases lay between the germline ends. CDR1 and CDR2 (germline): MDHEN, SYDVKM. The CDR3 consists of 15 residues. The CDR3 DNA sequence: TGTGCCAGCAGTCCCCCAGAGCGCGTGGGCTATGGCTACACCTTC. This gives the protein CASSPPERVGYGYTF.

The rearrangement links TRBV10-3 to TRBJ1-1; 11 positions match TRBD1. The CDR3 totals 15 residues. The V gene end was trimmed by 6 bases and the J gene end by 5 bases; junction bases not matched to a gene: 8. Germline V lookup: CDR1 ENHRY, CDR2 SYGVKD. CDR3 sequence (DNA): TGTGCCATCAGATCGGACAGGGGGCCTGGTACTGAAGCTTTCTTT. Residues: CAIRSDRGPGTEAFF.

The chain has TRBV28 and TRBJ2-6, with D possibly TRBD1 on 5 matching bases. V was pared by 6 bases and J by 3 bases, with 6 bases between. The CDR3 is made up of 13 amino acids. From germline, CDR1 is MDHEN and CDR2 SYDVKM. CDR3 DNA sequence: TGTGCCAGCAGCCAGGGTGGGGCCAACGTCCTGACTTTC. As protein: CASSQGGANVLTF.

The genes are TRBV11-3 and TRBJ1-5; 9 bases are a match to TRBD1. Germline lookup yields CDR1 SGHNT and CDR2 YENEEA. J was trimmed by 5 bases and V by 5 bases; bases with no gene match: 10. The CDR3 has 16 residues. The CDR3 is CASSPTNRGRDQPQHF. Here the CDR3 DNA reads TGTGCCAGCAGCCCCACCAACAGGGGGCGGGATCAGCCCCAGCATTTT.

The genes are TRBV28 and TRBJ2-5; tentative D call: TRBD2 (5 bases). This CDR3 contains 14 residues. V lost 2 bases and J 5 bases, leaving 12 bases between the germline ends. Germline values: CDR1 MDHEN, CDR2 SYDVKM. The chain's CDR3 is CASSLLALGETQYF. CDR3 nucleotides: TGTGCCAGCAGTTTACTAGCTCTCGGCGAGACCCAGTACTTC.

The chain combines TRBV10-3 with TRBJ1-2; D is possibly TRBD1 (6 bases). V lost 4 bases, J lost 6 bases, and 18 bases lay in between. Germline loops: CDR1 ENHRY, CDR2 SYGVKD. CDR3 length: 15 amino acids. Here the CDR3 reads CAISAFAGGKDGYTF. CDR3 DNA: TGTGCCATCAGTGCCTTCGCGGGGGGCAAAGATGGCTACACCTTC.

J is TRBJ2-7 and V is TRBV7-8; 10 nucleotides match TRBD1. This CDR3 is 15 amino acids long. V shed 2 bases, J shed 2 bases, and the junction held 3 bases outside the gene matches. Germline CDR1 SGHVS, CDR2 FQNEAQ. The CDR3 sequence: CASSLPGTGAYEQYF. The CDR3 DNA follows: TGTGCCAGCAGCTTACCCGGGACAGGGGCCTACGAGCAGTACTTC. Supplemented by reference TRBV7-8 and TRBJ2-7, the full variable domain reads GAGVSQSPRYKVAKRGQDVALRCDPISGHVSLFWYQQALGQGPEFLTYFQNEAQLDKSGLPSDRFFAERPEGSVSTLKIQRTQQEDSAVYLCASSLPGTGAYEQYFGPGTRLTVT.

The J gene is TRBJ1-1, the V gene TRBV28, with D possibly TRBD1 on 6 matching bases. Germline CDR1 reads MDHEN; CDR2 reads SYDVKM. There are 13 residues in the CDR3. V shed 3 bases and J shed 4 bases, with 9 bases lying between them. CDR3 sequence (DNA): TGTGCCAGCAGTTTTCTAGGGGGCACTGAAGCTTTCTTT. Residues: CASSFLGGTEAFF.

The chain is built from TRBV10-2 and TRBJ1-1; D is ambiguous. The germline V and J ends were trimmed by 3 bases and 0 bases, with 11 bases remaining between them. The CDR3 runs 15 residues. Germline CDR1 reads WSHSY; CDR2 reads SAAADI. The CDR3 here is CASSERRPVNTEAFF. Written as DNA, the CDR3 is TGCGCCAGCAGTGAAAGGAGGCCTGTGAACACTGAAGCTTTCTTT.

This rearrangement joins TRBV7-2 to TRBJ2-7; TRBD2 aligns across 11 bases. This CDR3 is 15 amino acids long. V dropped 3 bases and J dropped 7; count of bases not matched to a gene: 8. CDR1 is SGHTA, CDR2 FQGNSA, per germline. CDR3 loop: CASSFQAIAGGEQYF. CDR3 sequence (DNA): TGTGCCAGCAGCTTCCAAGCAATAGCGGGGGGGGAGCAGTACTTC.